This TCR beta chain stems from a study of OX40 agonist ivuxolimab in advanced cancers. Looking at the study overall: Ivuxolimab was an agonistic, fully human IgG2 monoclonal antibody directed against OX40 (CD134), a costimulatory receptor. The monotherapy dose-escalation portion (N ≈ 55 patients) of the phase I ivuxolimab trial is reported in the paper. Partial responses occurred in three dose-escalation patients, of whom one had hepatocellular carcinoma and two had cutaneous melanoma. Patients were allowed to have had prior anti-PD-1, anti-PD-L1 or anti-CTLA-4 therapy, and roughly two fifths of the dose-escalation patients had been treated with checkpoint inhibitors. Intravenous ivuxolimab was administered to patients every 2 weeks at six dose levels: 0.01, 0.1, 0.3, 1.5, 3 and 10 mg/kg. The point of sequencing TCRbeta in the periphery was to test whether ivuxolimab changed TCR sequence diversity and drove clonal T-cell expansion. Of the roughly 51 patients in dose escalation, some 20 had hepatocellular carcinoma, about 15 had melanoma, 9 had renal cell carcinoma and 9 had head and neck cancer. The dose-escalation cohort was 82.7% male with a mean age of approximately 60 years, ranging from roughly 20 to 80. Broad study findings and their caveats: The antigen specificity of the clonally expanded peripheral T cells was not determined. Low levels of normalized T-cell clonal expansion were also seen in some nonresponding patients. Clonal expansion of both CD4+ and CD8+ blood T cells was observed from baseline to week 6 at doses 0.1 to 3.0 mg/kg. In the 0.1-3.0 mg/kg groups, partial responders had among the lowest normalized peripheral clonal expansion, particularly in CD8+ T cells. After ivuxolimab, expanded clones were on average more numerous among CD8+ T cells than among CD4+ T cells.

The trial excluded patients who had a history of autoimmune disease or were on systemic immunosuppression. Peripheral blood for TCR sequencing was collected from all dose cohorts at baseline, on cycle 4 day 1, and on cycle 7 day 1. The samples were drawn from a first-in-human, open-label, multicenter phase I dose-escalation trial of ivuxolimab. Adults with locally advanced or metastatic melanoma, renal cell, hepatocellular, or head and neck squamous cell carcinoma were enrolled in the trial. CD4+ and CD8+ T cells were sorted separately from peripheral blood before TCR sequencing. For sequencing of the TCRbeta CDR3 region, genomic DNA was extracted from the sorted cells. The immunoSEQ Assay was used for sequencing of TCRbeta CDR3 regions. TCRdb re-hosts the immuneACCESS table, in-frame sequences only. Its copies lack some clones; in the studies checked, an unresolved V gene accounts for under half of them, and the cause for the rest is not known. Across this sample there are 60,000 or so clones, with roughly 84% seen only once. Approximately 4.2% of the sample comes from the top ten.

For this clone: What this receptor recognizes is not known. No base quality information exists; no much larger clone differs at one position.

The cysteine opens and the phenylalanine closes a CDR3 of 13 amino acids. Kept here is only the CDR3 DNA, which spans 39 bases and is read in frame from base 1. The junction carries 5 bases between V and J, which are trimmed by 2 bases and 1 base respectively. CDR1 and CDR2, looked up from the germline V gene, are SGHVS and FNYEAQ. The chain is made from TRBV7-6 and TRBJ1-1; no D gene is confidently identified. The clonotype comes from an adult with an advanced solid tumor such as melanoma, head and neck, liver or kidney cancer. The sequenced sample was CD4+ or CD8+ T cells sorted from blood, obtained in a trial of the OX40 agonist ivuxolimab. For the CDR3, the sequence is CASSLSENTEAFF. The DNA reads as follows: TGTGCCAGCAGCTTAAGCGAGAACACTGAAGCTTTCTTT.